This passage covers 21 T cell receptor beta chains from one sample sequenced in a study of Tregs in tolerant kidney transplant recipients (dated 2019 in TCRdb). Library construction relied on the immunoSEQ multiplex PCR assay. What TCRdb holds here is the immuneACCESS table cut down to in-frame rearrangements. Part of the clones is not present; checked against another copy, under half of the missing clones reflect an unresolved V gene, and the others are unexplained. Counted in this sample were tens of thousands of clones; 80% to 95% of them appeared once. Roughly 1.5% of the sample belongs to the ten largest clones. Transplants used related donors with nonmyeloablative bone marrow transplantation; mixed chimerism was transient in the human trials. The source material was CD4+ T cells from blood (PBMCs), sampled 12 months after the transplant. These receptor sequences come from a human patient who received a combined kidney and bone marrow transplant. Once a transplant has taken place, some T cells may be donor derived.

The chain employs TRBV6-5 and TRBJ2-2; a weak D match, TRBD1 (6 bases). The CDR3 covers 15 residues. CDR1 and CDR2 from the germline V gene are MNHEY and SVGAGI. Trimming shortened V by 2 bases and J by 2 bases, and 9 bases separated the two germline ends. The CDR3 protein is CASSYRQANTGELFF. DNA for the CDR3: TGTGCCAGCAGTTACAGACAGGCCAACACCGGGGAGCTGTTTTTT.

The CDR3 here is CASSVEYGNTIYF. CDR3 coding DNA: TGTGCCAGCAGCGTCGAGTACGGAAACACCATATATTTT. The chain uses TRBV9 and TRBJ1-3; D is unresolved. The CDR3 spans 13 residues. Trimming cost V 2 bases and J 4 bases, with 7 bases left between them. From germline, CDR1 is SGDLS and CDR2 YYNGEE.

This rearrangement joins TRBV7-3 to TRBJ2-3; 12 bases are shared with TRBD1. Trimming took 5 bases from V and 3 from J; bases not matched to a gene: 24. The CDR3 has 22 amino acids. Per the germline V gene, CDR1 is SGHTA and CDR2 is FQGTGA. The CDR3 region is CASSRSSYIRDRGRKGTDTQYF. CDR3 coding DNA: TGTGCCAGCAGCCGTAGTTCATACATCCGGGACAGGGGGCGGAAGGGTACAGATACGCAGTATTTT.

The chain couples TRBV7-3 to TRBJ2-2, with 8 bases fitting TRBD2. Germline CDR1 and CDR2: SGHTA and FQGTGA. CDR3 size: 15 residues. The J segment lost 2 bases and the V segment lost 2 bases, leaving 1 base of the junction unmatched. The CDR3 loop reads CASSLAGGNTGELFF. CDR3 nucleotides: TGTGCCAGCAGCTTAGCGGGGGGAAACACCGGGGAGCTGTTTTTT.

This clone was counted once. The chain is built from TRBV5-6 and TRBJ2-7; 8 bases match TRBD2. In germline, CDR1 is SGHDT, CDR2 YYEEEE. V dropped 2 bases and J dropped 5; count of bases not matched to a gene: 9. CDR3 size: 15 residues. The CDR3 coding sequence is TGTGCCAGCAGCTTAGTTGTGGCGGGGGGCCACGAGCAGTACTTC. Protein product: CASSLVVAGGHEQYF.

The V and J genes are TRBV6-1 and TRBJ2-3; 7 nucleotides match TRBD2. Losses at the gene ends were 3 bases for V and 2 bases for J; bases not matched to a gene: 8. This CDR3 is built from 16 residues. Germline V CDR1 and CDR2: MNHNS, SASEGT. The CDR3 here is CASSDRGGVHTDTQYF. CDR3 DNA sequence: TGTGCCAGCAGTGATCGGGGAGGGGTACACACAGATACGCAGTATTTT.

This chain joins TRBV2 and TRBJ1-5; a possible D gene is TRBD1 (6 bases). The CDR3 covers 15 residues. V lost 6 bases and J 0 bases, leaving 12 bases between the germline ends. Per germline, CDR1 SNHLY and CDR2 FYNNEI. The CDR3 loop is CASRWTAYSNQPQHF. CDR3 DNA sequence: TGTGCCAGCAGGTGGACAGCGTATAGCAATCAGCCCCAGCATTTT.

V usage is TRBV6-1 and J usage is TRBJ2-5; D unclear. This CDR3 region has 11 residues. Trimming removed 6 bases from V and 5 bases from J, with 7 bases in between. CDR1 and CDR2 (germline): MNHNS, SASEGT. CDR3 in DNA: TGTGCCAGCAGGGCCGGGGAGACCCAGTACTTC. Translation gives CASRAGETQYF.

The chain couples TRBV28 to TRBJ1-6; D uncertain. The length of the CDR3 is 13 residues. Germline lookup yields CDR1 MDHEN and CDR2 SYDVKM. The V and J ends lost 7 bases and 10 bases respectively, with 14 bases between them. CDR3 nucleotides: TGTGCCAGCATTAGGAGGTCCGGATCACCCCTCCACTTT. Translating it yields CASIRRSGSPLHF.

The V gene is TRBV4-2, the J gene TRBJ2-3, with D perhaps matching TRBD2 (5 bases). Germline V lookup: CDR1 LGHNA, CDR2 YNFKEQ. V was cut by 11 bases and J by 0 bases, with 12 bases left in between. This CDR3 spans 13 amino acids. CDR3 DNA sequence: TGTGCCGTACTAGGCGAAAGCACAGATACGCAGTATTTT. This sequence encodes CAVLGESTDTQYF.

J is TRBJ2-2 and V is TRBV25-1; D may be TRBD1 (6 bases). Per germline, CDR1 MGHDK and CDR2 SYGVNS. CDR3 length equals 15 residues. V gave up 6 bases and J gave up 0 bases, with 11 bases separating them. The chain's CDR3 is CASRFTGTNTGELFF. In DNA form, the CDR3 reads TGTGCCAGCAGATTCACAGGGACGAACACCGGGGAGCTGTTTTTT.

Points on this clone: One end of the junction varies from germline; a read error may be responsible. Additional DNA sequences in this sample encode the identical CDR3. The gene calls are TRBV7-6 and TRBJ2-7, with 11 bases fitting TRBD2. The CDR3 has 18 residues. Germline values: CDR1 SGHVS, CDR2 FNYEAQ. CDR3 amino acids: CASSLAGIAGGASYEQYF. The CDR3 nucleotides read TGCGCCAGCAGCTTAGCGGGGATAGCGGGGGGGGCCTCCTACGAGCAGTACTTC.

This clone is a singleton in its sample. The CDR3 reads CASAPPGQGYEQYF. The CDR3 coding sequence is TGTGCCAGCGCGCCCCCGGGACAGGGCTACGAGCAGTACTTC. This rearrangement joins TRBV5-4 to TRBJ2-5; 9 positions match TRBD1. The J call may be mistaken, given a closer DNA end match to TRBJ2-7. Germline V CDR1 and CDR2: SGHNT, YYREEE (reference sequence). There are 14 residues in the CDR3.

The chain is built from TRBV7-9 and TRBJ1-2; perhaps TRBD1 as D (5 bases). The V and J ends lost 4 bases and 10 bases respectively, with 16 bases between them. Germline CDR1 SEHNR, CDR2 FQNEAQ (reference sequence). The CDR3 spans 13 residues. The CDR3 DNA reads TGTGCCAGCAGCTCGCCTCGGGGGAGGTACTACACCTTC. It yields the protein CASSSPRGRYYTF.

The V and J genes are TRBV20-1 and TRBJ1-3; D is uncertain. CDR1 and CDR2 from the germline V gene are DFQATT and SNEGSKA (reference sequence). The CDR3 is 11 residues long. V dropped 5 bases and J dropped 4 bases, with 6 bases sitting between them. Here the CDR3 reads CSAEFGNTIYF. For the CDR3, the DNA is TGCAGTGCTGAGTTCGGAAACACCATATATTTT.

In this sample, this clone turned up once. The chain is built from TRBV11-3 and TRBJ2-5; D call uncertain. This CDR3 has 12 residues. Per germline, CDR1 SGHNT and CDR2 YENEEA. Trimming pared 2 bases from V and 3 bases from J, leaving 4 bases between. CDR3 nucleotides: TGTGCCAGCAGCTTAACGGAAGAGACCCAGTACTTC. It translates to CASSLTEETQYF. The full variable domain, completed using reference TRBV11-3 and TRBJ2-5, is EAGVVQSPRYKIIEKKQPVAFWCNPISGHNTLYWYLQNLGQGPELLIRYENEEAVDDSQLPKDRFSAERLKGVDSTLKIQPAELGDSAVYLCASSLTEETQYFGPGTRLLVL.

The rearrangement joins TRBV19 to TRBJ2-2; TRBD2 agrees at 16 bases. CDR1 LNHDA and CDR2 SQIVND come from the germline V gene (reference sequence). Trimming cost V 7 bases and J 8 bases; bases outside gene matches: 10. The CDR3 covers 17 residues. The CDR3 DNA sequence: TGTGCCAGTAAAGGGACTAGCGGGAGGGCCGGAACTGGGGAGCTGTTTTTT. It yields the protein CASKGTSGRAGTGELFF.

This chain joins TRBV6-5 and TRBJ2-2, with D maybe TRBD2 (6 bases). The CDR3 loop spans 14 amino acids. V was cut by 5 bases and J by 5 bases, with 12 bases left in between. Germline CDR1 and CDR2: MNHEY and SVGAGI. The CDR3 sequence: CASSRGTPTGELFF. As DNA, the CDR3 is TGTGCCAGCAGTCGCGGGACTCCTACCGGGGAGCTGTTTTTT.

The CDR3 bases are TGTGCCAGCAGCTTAGTGTTGGCGGGGTACGGGGAGACCCAGTACTTC. This encodes CASSLVLAGYGETQYF. The chain recombines TRBV7-9 with TRBJ2-5; D may be TRBD2 (6 bases). The ends were cut back, 1 base at V and 5 bases at J, with 17 bases in the middle. This CDR3 comprises 16 residues. In germline, CDR1 is SEHNR, CDR2 FQNEAQ (reference sequence).

The chain combines TRBV5-1 with TRBJ1-2, with TRBD1 identical over 8 bases. Germline V gives CDR1 SGHRS, CDR2 YFSETQ. The CDR3 has 16 amino acids. V shed 5 bases, J shed 4 bases, and the junction held 13 bases outside the gene matches. In DNA, the CDR3 is TGCGCCAGCAGGCCGAAAACAGGGGGGGGGCTCTATGGCTACACCTTC. It codes for CASRPKTGGGLYGYTF.

This clone has just one count. V is TRBV5-5 and J is TRBJ1-2, with D possibly TRBD1 on 5 matching bases. CDR3 length: 16 residues. Germline assignment: CDR1 SGHKS and CDR2 YYEKEE (reference sequence). V lost 4 bases and J 4 bases, leaving 20 bases between the germline ends. CDR3 DNA: TGTGCCAGCAGCCCAACTCCCTCGACAGATCTCTATGGCTACACCTTC. Its translation: CASSPTPSTDLYGYTF.